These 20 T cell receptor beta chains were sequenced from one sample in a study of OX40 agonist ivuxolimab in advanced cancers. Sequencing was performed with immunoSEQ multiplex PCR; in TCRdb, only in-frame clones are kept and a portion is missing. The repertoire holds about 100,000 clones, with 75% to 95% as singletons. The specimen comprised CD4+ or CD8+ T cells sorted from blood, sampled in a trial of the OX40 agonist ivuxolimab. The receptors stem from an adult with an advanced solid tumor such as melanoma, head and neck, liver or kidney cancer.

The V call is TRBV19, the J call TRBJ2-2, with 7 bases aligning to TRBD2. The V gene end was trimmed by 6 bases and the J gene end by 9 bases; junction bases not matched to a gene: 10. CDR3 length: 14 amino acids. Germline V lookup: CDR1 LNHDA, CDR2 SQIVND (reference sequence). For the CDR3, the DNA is TGTGCCAGTAGGGGGAGGGGAGGGTTGAGGGAGCTGTTTTTT. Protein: CASRGRGGLRELFF.

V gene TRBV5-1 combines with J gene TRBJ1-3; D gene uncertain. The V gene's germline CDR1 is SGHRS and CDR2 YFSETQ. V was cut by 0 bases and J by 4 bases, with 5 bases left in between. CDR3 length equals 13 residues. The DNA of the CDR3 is TGCGCCAGCAGCTTGGACAGCGGAAACACCATATATTTT. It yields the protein CASSLDSGNTIYF.

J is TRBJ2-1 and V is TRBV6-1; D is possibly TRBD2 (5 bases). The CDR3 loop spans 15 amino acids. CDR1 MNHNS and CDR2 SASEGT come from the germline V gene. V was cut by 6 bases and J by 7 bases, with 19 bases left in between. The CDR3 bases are TGTGCCAGCAGCTTACTAGGAGTTCTTTCAAATGAGCAGTTCTTC. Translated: CASSLLGVLSNEQFF.

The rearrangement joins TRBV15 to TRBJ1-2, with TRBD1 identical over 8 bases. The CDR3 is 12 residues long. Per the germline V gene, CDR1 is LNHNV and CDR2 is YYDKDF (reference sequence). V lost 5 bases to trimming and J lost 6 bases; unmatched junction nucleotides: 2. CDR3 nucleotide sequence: TGTGCCACCAGCGGACAGGGCAATGGCTACACCTTC. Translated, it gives CATSGQGNGYTF.

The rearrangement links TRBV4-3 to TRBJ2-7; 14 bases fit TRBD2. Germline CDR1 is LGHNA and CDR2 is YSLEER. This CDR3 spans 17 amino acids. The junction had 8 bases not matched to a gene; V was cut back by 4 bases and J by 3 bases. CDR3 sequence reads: CASSRGLGLAGGYEQYF. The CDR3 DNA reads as TGCGCCAGCAGCCGAGGGTTAGGACTAGCGGGAGGCTACGAGCAGTACTTC.

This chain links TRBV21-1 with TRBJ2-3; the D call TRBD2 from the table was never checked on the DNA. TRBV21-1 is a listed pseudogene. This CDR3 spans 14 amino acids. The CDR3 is CASILAGGGDTQYF. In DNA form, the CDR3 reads TGTGCCAGCATCCTGGCCGGGGGAGGAGATACGCAGTATTTT.

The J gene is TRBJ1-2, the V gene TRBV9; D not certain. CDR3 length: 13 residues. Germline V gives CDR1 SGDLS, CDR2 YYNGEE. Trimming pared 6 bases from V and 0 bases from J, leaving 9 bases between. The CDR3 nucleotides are TGTGCCAGCACGTCTGGGGCTAACTATGGCTACACCTTC. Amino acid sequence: CASTSGANYGYTF.

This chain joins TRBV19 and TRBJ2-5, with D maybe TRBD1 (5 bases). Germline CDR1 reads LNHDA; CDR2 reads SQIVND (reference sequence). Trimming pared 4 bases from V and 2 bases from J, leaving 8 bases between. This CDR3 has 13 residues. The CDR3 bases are TGTGCCAGTAGTAGGGGCCATCAAGAGACCCAGTACTTC. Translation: CASSRGHQETQYF.

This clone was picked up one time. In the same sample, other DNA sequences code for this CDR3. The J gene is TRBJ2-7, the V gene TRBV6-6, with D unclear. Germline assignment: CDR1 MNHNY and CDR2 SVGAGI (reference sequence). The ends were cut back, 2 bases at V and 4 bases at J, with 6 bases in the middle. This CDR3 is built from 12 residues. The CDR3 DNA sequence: TGTGCCAGCAGTTACCAAAGTTACGAGCAGTACTTC. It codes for CASSYQSYEQYF.

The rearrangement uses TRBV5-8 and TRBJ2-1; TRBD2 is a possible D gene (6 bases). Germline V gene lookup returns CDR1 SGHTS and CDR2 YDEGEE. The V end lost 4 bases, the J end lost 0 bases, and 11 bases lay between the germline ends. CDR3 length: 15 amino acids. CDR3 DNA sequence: TGTGCCAGCAGCCCGGGACTCCACTCCTACAATGAGCAGTTCTTC. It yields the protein CASSPGLHSYNEQFF.

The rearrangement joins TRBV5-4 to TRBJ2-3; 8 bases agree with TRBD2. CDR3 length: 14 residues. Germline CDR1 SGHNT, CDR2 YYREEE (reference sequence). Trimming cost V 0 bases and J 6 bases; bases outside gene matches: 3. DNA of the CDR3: TGTGCCAGCAGCTTGGGTGGGACTAGGGATACGCAGTATTTT. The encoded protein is CASSLGGTRDTQYF.

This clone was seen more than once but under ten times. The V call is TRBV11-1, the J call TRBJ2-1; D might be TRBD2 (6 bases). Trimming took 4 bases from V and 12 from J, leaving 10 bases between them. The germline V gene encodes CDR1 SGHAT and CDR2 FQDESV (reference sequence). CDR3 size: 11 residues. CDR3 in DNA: TGTGCCAGCAGCTCAGGACTACCGCAGTTCTTC. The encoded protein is CASSSGLPQFF. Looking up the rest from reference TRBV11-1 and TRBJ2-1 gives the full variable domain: EAEVAQSPRYKITEKSQAVAFWCDPISGHATLYWYRQILGQGPELLVQFQDESVVDDSQLPKDRFSAERLKGVDSTLKIQPAELGDSAMYLCASSSGLPQFFGPGTRLTVL.

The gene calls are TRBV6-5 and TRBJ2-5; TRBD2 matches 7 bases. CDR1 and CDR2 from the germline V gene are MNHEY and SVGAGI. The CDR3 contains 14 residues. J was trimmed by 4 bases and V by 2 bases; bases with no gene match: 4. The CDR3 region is CASSYNRGVETQYF. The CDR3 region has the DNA TGTGCCAGCAGTTACAATCGGGGGGTAGAGACCCAGTACTTC.

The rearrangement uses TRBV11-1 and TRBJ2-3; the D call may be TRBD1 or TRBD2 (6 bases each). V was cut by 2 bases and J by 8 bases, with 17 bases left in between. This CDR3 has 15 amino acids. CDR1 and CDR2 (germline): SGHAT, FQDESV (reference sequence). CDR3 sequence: CASSLLALGGSTQYF. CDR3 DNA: TGTGCCAGCAGCTTACTCGCTCTAGGGGGGAGTACGCAGTATTTT.

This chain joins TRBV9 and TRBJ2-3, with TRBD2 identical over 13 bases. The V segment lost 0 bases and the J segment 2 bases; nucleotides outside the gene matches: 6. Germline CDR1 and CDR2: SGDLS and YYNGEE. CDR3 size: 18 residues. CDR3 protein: CASSVGSGTSGITDTQYF. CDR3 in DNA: TGTGCCAGCAGCGTAGGATCCGGGACTAGCGGGATCACAGATACGCAGTATTTT.

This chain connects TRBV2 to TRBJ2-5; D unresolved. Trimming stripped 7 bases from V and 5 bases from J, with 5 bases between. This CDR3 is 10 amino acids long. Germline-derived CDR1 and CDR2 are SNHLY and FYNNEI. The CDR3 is CASTGETQYF. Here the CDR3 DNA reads TGTGCCAGCACCGGGGAGACCCAGTACTTC. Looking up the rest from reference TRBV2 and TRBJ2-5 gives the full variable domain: EPEVTQTPSHQVTQMGQEVILRCVPISNHLYFYWYRQILGQKVEFLVSFYNNEISEKSEIFDDQFSVERPDGSNFTLKIRSTKLEDSAMYFCASTGETQYFGPGTRLLVL.

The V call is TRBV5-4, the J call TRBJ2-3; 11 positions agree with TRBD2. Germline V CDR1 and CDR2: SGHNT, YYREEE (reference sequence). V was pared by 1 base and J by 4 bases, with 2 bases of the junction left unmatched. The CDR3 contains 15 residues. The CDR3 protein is CASSLLAGGADTQYF. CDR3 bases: TGTGCCAGCAGCTTGCTAGCGGGAGGCGCAGATACGCAGTATTTT.

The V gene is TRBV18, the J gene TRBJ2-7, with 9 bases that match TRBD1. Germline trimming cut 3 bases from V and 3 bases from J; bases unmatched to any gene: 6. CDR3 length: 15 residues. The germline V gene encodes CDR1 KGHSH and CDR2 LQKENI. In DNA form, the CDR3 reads TGTGCCAGCTCACCGCCCGGGACAGGGCTCTACGAGCAGTACTTC. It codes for CASSPPGTGLYEQYF.

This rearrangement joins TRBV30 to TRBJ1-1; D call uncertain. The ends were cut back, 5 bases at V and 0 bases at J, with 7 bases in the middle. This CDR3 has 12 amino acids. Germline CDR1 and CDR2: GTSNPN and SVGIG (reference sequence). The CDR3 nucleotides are TGTGCCTGGTCCTACTTGAACACTGAAGCTTTCTTT. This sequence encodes CAWSYLNTEAFF.

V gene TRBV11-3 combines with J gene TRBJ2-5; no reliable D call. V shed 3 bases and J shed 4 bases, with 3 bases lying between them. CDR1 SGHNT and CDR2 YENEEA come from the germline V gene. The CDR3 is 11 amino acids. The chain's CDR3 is CASSLRETQYF. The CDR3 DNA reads TGTGCCAGCAGCTTGAGAGAGACCCAGTACTTC.